Sequencing of this T cell receptor (beta chain) was carried out in a study of persistence of HIV-infected CD4 T cells. Stimulation used 8.5 to 10 ug/mL lysate from CMV-infected fibroblasts. Memory cells lacking CD40L and CD69 with high CD45RO were sorted. Anti-CD28/CD49d costimulation, CD40-blocking antibody and enfuvirtide were given to CD8-depleted PBMCs for about 17 hours. Germline CDR1 MNHEY, CDR2 SVGAGI. Trimming removed 4 bases at V and 2 bases at J, with 13 bases between. This CDR3 is 15 amino acids long. The libraries were made with immunoSEQ version 4 in survey mode. Data came from immunoSEQ multiplex PCR; TCRdb stores just in-frame clones and leaves some out. The sample includes 30,000 or so clones, approximately 80% of them seen just once. With regard to this clone: What it binds is unknown.

The V gene is TRBV6-5, the J gene TRBJ2-3, with D perhaps TRBD2 (7 bases). The receptor's source is an adult man with HIV who was CMV-seropositive. Sequenced here: CD4+ T cells sorted from PBMCs after 18-hour stimulation, sampled from a patient who received antiretroviral therapy. CDR3 in amino acids: CASSFRAGATDTQYF. The CDR3 bases are TGTGCCAGCAGTTTTAGGGCGGGGGCCACAGATACGCAGTATTTT.